The 8 T cell receptor beta chains below come from one sample, sequenced in a study of T cells expressing NK-cell markers. With the 5' RACE reads reprocessed, TCRdb shows one record per CDR3 protein and no DNA. The repertoire table contains about 30,000 distinct CDR3 sequences. Sequencing was done on a sample of blood T cells: a sorted CD56 or NKG2C T cell subset, CD4+ or CD8+ T cells, or bulk PBMC T cells (not recorded which). These TCRs come from a woman aged 18 to 75 in good health.

This sequence joins TRBV4-2 and TRBJ2-3; TCRdb's D call of TRBD2 is untestable without DNA. The CDR3 spans 18 residues. CDR1 and CDR2 from the germline V gene are LGHNA and YNFKEQ. CDR3 amino acids: CASSQDFRSGGRGDTQYF.

The V call is TRBV7-6, the J call TRBJ2-1; lacking DNA, the TRBD2 call made by TCRdb goes unchecked. The CDR3 is 13 residues long. Germline lookup yields CDR1 SGHVS and CDR2 FNYEAQ. This CDR3 is CASSFWAGDEQFF.

The V gene is TRBV27, the J gene TRBJ2-5. The CDR3 spans 12 residues. Germline CDR1 is MNHEY and CDR2 is SMNVEV (reference sequence). The CDR3: CASMAFQETQYF.

This chain uses TRBV24-1 with TRBJ2-3. Germline V gene sequence: CDR1 KGHDR, CDR2 SFDVKD. There are 16 residues in the CDR3. The CDR3 is CATSDSHRIFTDTQYF.

The chain employs TRBV19 and TRBJ2-7; checking the TCRdb D call of TRBD1 is not possible without DNA. This CDR3 has 12 amino acids. Germline V gives CDR1 LNHDA, CDR2 SQIVND (reference sequence). This CDR3 reads CALKVGDYEQYF.

The chain couples TRBV4-1 to TRBJ2-1. Per the germline V gene, CDR1 is MGHRA and CDR2 is YSYEKL. This CDR3 has 13 amino acids. CDR3 sequence: CASSQDQHNEQFF.

CDR3 region: CSVESWREGIYEQYF. V gene TRBV29-1 combines with J gene TRBJ2-7; TCRdb's assignment of TRBD2 cannot be checked, as there is no DNA. The germline CDR1 and CDR2 sequences are SQVTM and ANQGSEA. CDR3 length equals 15 residues.

J is TRBJ1-2 and V is TRBV7-3. This CDR3 comprises 14 residues. Per the germline V gene, CDR1 is SGHTA and CDR2 is FQGTGA. The CDR3 sequence: CASSPSGGEEGYTF. Based on the CDR3 plus reference TRBV7-3 and TRBJ1-2, the full variable domain is GAGVSQTPSNKVTEKGKYVELRCDPISGHTALYWYRQSLGQGPEFLIYFQGTGAADDSGLPNDRFFAVRPEGSVSTLKIQRTERGDSAVYLCASSPSGGEEGYTFGSGTRLTVV.